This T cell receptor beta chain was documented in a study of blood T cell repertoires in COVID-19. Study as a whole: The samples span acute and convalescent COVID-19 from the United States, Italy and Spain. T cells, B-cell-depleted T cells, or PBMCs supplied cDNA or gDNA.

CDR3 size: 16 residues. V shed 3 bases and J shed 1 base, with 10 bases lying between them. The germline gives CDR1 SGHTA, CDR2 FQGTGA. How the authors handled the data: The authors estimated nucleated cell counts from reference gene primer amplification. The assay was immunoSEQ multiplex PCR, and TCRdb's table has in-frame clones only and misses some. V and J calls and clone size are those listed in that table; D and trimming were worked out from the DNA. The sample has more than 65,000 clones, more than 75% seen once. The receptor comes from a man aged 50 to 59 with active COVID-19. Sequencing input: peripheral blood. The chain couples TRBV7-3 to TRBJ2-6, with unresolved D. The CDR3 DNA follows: TGTGCCAGCAGCTTTGCTACGGTTTCTGGGGCCAACGTCCTGACTTTC. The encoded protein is CASSFATVSGANVLTF. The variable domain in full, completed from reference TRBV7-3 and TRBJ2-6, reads GAGVSQTPSNKVTEKGKYVELRCDPISGHTALYWYRQSLGQGPEFLIYFQGTGAADDSGLPNDRFFAVRPEGSVSTLKIQRTERGDSAVYLCASSFATVSGANVLTFGAGSRLTVL.